This T cell receptor beta chain was identified in a study of shared clonotypes between healthy human individuals (dated by TCRdb to 2018 to 2021). Context from the whole study: The cohort included three men and two women between 18 and 49 years of age. To increase sequencing depth and limit assay-specific biases, TCR repertoire library preparation and sequencing were carried out by different laboratories using diverse techniques. To estimate repertoire size and how much clonotypes are shared between individuals, the study performed deep sequencing of blood TCR repertoires from about 5 healthy adults. Per donor, three plates each were used for CD4 naive and CD4 memory, two for CD8 naive, and one for CD8 memory. Leukapheresis yielded between about 0.94 and 8.9 billion PBMCs per donor. Broad study findings and their caveats: Sampling was limited to blood, and TCR repertoires in tissue likely differ from TCR repertoires in blood. Estimated clonotype richness was generally larger for naive than for memory subsets. Compared with non-shared clonotypes, the clonotypes found in all four sorted-subset donors had higher generation probabilities. When several donors were compared, the shared fraction of clonotypes was about 5.5% for naive CD4, around 3.6% for naive CD8, 2% to 2.5% for memory CD4, and around 0.37% for memory CD8. Even with the large sequencing depth, rarefaction of the sorted-subset datasets indicated that sequencing was incomplete. The small number of donors limited the genetic and exposure-history diversity represented. Pairwise subsampling indicated that sequencing depth was expected to affect the degree of clonotype sharing among donors.

Donors were healthy HIV-negative adults with no recently reported acute infections or vaccinations. Every donor was a Caucasian adult living in Nashville, Tennessee, USA. Magnetic negative selection was used to enrich CD4+ T cells, after which naive cells were positively selected on CD45RA and the negative fraction became the memory subset. After blood collection by leukapheresis, PBMCs were isolated using Ficoll-Histopaque density gradient centrifugation and then cryopreserved in the vapor phase of liquid nitrogen. Analytical flow cytometry was used to check the purity and quantity of every magnetically sorted T cell population. Each sorted fraction had its genomic DNA isolated and then quantified by UV absorbance on a Nanodrop 2000c. As concerns this clone: Its antigen is unknown. No base quality values were provided; no much bigger clone lies one nucleotide off.

The CDR3 has 15 amino acids, counting the end cysteine and phenylalanine. The sequence is cut down to CDR3 DNA, 45 bases in frame from base 1. V lost 5 bases and J lost 3 bases, and the count of bases not matched to a germline gene is 9. CDR1 and CDR2 are drawn from the germline V gene: MDHEN, SYDVKM. TCR CDR3 regions were amplified from genomic DNA by multiplex PCR using the deep immunoSEQ assay. Extracted genomic DNA from each cell subset was distributed evenly across all wells of several immunoSEQ 96-well plates, and each plate was treated as a replicate. For sorted subsets, about 210 ng of genomic DNA, equivalent to 25,000 to 35,000 T cell genomes, went into each replicate PCR. Purified libraries were measured with a Qubit 3.0 fluorometer, size-checked on a Bioanalyzer 2100, and measured again with the KAPA Library Quantification kit. A separate single-read 150-cycle Illumina NextSeq 550 flow cell was used to sequence each immunoSEQ 96-well plate. The paper's data handling went like this. Because only junctional sequences without quality scores were contained in the immunoSEQ output, filtering matching that applied to full-length reads could not be performed. To assign V/J genes and CDR3, sequences were annotated against IMGT germline references using PyIR, a Python wrapper for IgBLAST v1.9. Reads with weak V/J assignments (E-value above 1e-6), missing CDR3, stop codons, out-of-frame junctions, or ambiguous translated residues were removed. V3J clonotypes were defined as sequences sharing the same inferred V gene, J gene, and CDR3 amino acid sequence. Percentage overlap between repertoires was calculated by dividing the number of shared unique clonotypes by the size of the smaller repertoire. Repertoire richness was assessed with RTK rarefaction, the Chao1 estimator, and Recon v2.1 estimates of unobserved clonotypes. OLGA was used to compute generation probabilities for all TCRbeta clonotypes that the gDNA method yielded from four donors. This is the immuneACCESS table as TCRdb keeps it, with only in-frame sequences that have V and J called. A part of the clones is gone; compared with another copy, unresolved V genes explain less than half, and the rest is unexplained. That table supplies the V and J calls and clone size; D and trimming were determined from the DNA. The sample data list approximately 1,000,000 clones, and around 82% of these were observed just once. About 0.52% of the sample lies in the top ten.

In this chain, TRBV28 is recombined with TRBJ1-2, and 7 bases in between align with TRBD1. This receptor was obtained from a man aged 18 to 30 in good health. Some clones in this sample may be carry-over from other donors' samples. Material for sequencing was memory CD4+ T cells from PBMCs. This specimen's cell subset or site label, interpreted: CD45RA-negative fraction. The CDR3 corresponds to CASSSTGESYYGYTF. The nucleotides are TGTGCCAGCAGTAGTACAGGGGAGTCTTACTATGGCTACACCTTC.